One and the same sample provided the 12 T cell receptor beta chains below, sequenced in a study of shared clonotypes between healthy human individuals (dated by TCRdb to 2020 to 2021). Library preparation employed the immunoSEQ multiplex PCR assay. Here the immuneACCESS table is served through TCRdb, limited to in-frame sequences with V and J called. Missing clones are a known gap in these copies; in checked studies unresolved V genes cover under half, and the rest lacks a known reason. Across this sample there are about 1 million clones, with more than 65% seen only once. Of the sample, roughly 1.5% is held by the ten largest clones. Material: memory CD4+ T cells sorted from blood. The cell subset or site label, read with the paper, signifies: CD45RA-negative fraction. These receptors were taken from a man younger than 30 in good health.

The V and J genes are TRBV6-6 and TRBJ2-3; D is unresolved. The CDR3 runs to 14 residues. The germline V and J ends were trimmed by 4 bases and 6 bases, with 14 bases remaining between them. CDR1 MNHNY and CDR2 SVGAGI come from the germline V gene (reference sequence). In nucleotides, the CDR3 is TGTGCCAGCAGTTTTGGCAGCCAGCTTGATACGCAGTATTTT. Encoded protein: CASSFGSQLDTQYF.

The rearrangement links TRBV21-1 to TRBJ2-4; the table's D call, TRBD1, was not checked against the DNA. TRBV21-1 is marked as a pseudogene. The CDR3 runs to 17 residues. The CDR3: CASPGKSLALAKNIQYF. The CDR3 coding sequence is TGTGCCAGCCCAGGAAAGAGTCTGGCCCTCGCCAAAAACATTCAGTACTTC.

CDR3: CASSLIQAGGRLTGELFF. CDR3 coding DNA: TGTGCCAGCAGTTTAATCCAAGCGGGGGGTCGGCTTACCGGGGAGCTGTTTTTT. The V call is TRBV28, the J call TRBJ2-2; 9 nucleotides agree with TRBD2. Germline V gives CDR1 MDHEN, CDR2 SYDVKM. The V segment lost 2 bases and the J segment 5 bases; nucleotides outside the gene matches: 12. This CDR3 has 18 residues.

The chain couples TRBV4-3 to TRBJ2-5; D is perhaps TRBD2 (5 bases). From germline, CDR1 is LGHNA and CDR2 YSLEER. Deletions cut 2 bases from V and 5 bases from J, with 12 bases between. CDR3 length: 14 residues. The CDR3 DNA follows: TGCGCCAGCAGCCAAATAGGTAGCGACGAGACCCAGTACTTC. It specifies CASSQIGSDETQYF.

This chain joins TRBV27 and TRBJ1-2; 7 bases agree with TRBD1. CDR1 is MNHEY and CDR2 is SMNVEV in the germline V gene (reference sequence). The CDR3 is 15 amino acids. Losses at the gene ends were 2 bases for V and 6 bases for J; bases not matched to a gene: 9. The chain's CDR3 is CASSLRPAGGNGYTF. DNA for the CDR3: TGTGCCAGCAGTTTACGACCGGCAGGGGGGAATGGCTACACCTTC.

The chain carries TRBV5-6 and TRBJ2-3; D gene uncertain. Germline CDR1 is SGHDT and CDR2 is YYEEEE. The CDR3 length is 12 residues. V dropped 1 base and J dropped 13 bases, with 13 bases sitting between them. CDR3 in DNA: TGTGCCAGCAGCTTGAACGTTATCCAGGAGTATTTT. This translates into CASSLNVIQEYF. Looking up the rest from reference TRBV5-6 and TRBJ2-3 gives the full variable domain: DAGVTQSPTHLIKTRGQQVTLRCSPKSGHDTVSWYQQALGQGPQFIFQYYEEEERQRGNFPDRFSGHQFPNYSSELNVNALLLGDSALYLCASSLNVIQEYFGPGTRLTVL.

This clone was found a few times. The rearrangement joins TRBV6-1 to TRBJ1-1, with D maybe TRBD1 (5 bases). From germline, CDR1 is MNHNS and CDR2 SASEGT. V gave up 1 base and J gave up 4 bases, with 13 bases separating them. This CDR3 contains 15 residues. CDR3 sequence (DNA): TGTGCCAGCAGTGAAGAAAAGGGGCGGTCCACTGAAGCTTTCTTT. Its protein product is CASSEEKGRSTEAFF.

To note about this clone: The same CDR3 also results from other DNA sequences found in this sample. The chain joins TRBV25-1 to TRBJ2-5, with D possibly being TRBD2 (5 bases). Trimming removed 4 bases at V and 5 bases at J, with 8 bases between. Germline V CDR1 and CDR2: MGHDK, SYGVNS. The CDR3 has 12 amino acids. The CDR3 sequence: CASSGLAETQYF. The CDR3, as DNA: TGTGCCAGCAGTGGCCTAGCTGAGACCCAGTACTTC.

V is TRBV11-3 and J is TRBJ2-2; 8 bases agree with TRBD1. The germline CDR1 and CDR2 sequences are SGHNT and YENEEA. This CDR3 has 17 residues. V lost 0 bases to trimming and J lost 3 bases; unmatched junction nucleotides: 6. The DNA of the CDR3 is TGTGCCAGCAGCTTAGACGGACAGGGTTTCGACACCGGGGAGCTGTTTTTT. Protein sequence: CASSLDGQGFDTGELFF.

The sample holds one count of this clone. The chain recombines TRBV6-5 with TRBJ1-2, with D unresolved. V shed 4 bases and J shed 3 bases, with 15 bases lying between them. Per the germline V gene, CDR1 is MNHEY and CDR2 is SVGAGI. The CDR3 is made up of 15 amino acids. The DNA for the CDR3 is TGTGCCAGCAGTTCCCCCTCCGGTTTCCACTATGGCTACACCTTC. Translating gives CASSSPSGFHYGYTF.

The chain is built from TRBV18 and TRBJ1-6, with TRBD1 as a possible D gene (6 bases). In germline, CDR1 is KGHSH, CDR2 LQKENI. This CDR3 contains 15 residues. Trimming cost V 1 base and J 7 bases, with 11 bases left between them. The CDR3 sequence: CASSPLTGRNSPLHF. The CDR3 DNA sequence: TGTGCCAGCTCACCACTAACAGGGAGGAATTCACCCCTCCACTTT.

The chain is built from TRBV27 and TRBJ1-5; tentative D call: TRBD1 (6 bases). The V gene lost 6 bases and the J gene lost 7 bases, with 13 bases spanning the gap. Germline V lookup: CDR1 MNHEY, CDR2 SMNVEV (reference sequence). The CDR3 has 13 residues. CDR3 region: CASRRQAGQPQHF. The CDR3 region has the DNA TGTGCCAGCAGGAGACAGGCGGGACAGCCCCAGCATTTT.